These T cell receptor beta chains were read from a single sample in a study of response to subunit inactivated influenza vaccine. Each CDR3 protein gets one entry after TCRdb re-called the RT-PCR reads with MiXCR. The sample holds about 160,000 distinct CDR3 sequences; 9.5% to 13% are singletons and the top ten take around an eighth. This sample comprised non-naive T cells sorted from PBMCs, obtained about 6 weeks after vaccination. The receptors were gathered from a man aged 50-59 years who received an inactivated influenza vaccine. CDR3s include the opening cysteine and the closing phenylalanine or tryptophan. A D gene is named only where the DNA matches it firmly. A row's size may be missing; if present it is once, few, many or a size class.

>14|TRBD2|many|TRBJ2-3|TRBV20-1
CSAHGGGSTDTQYF
TGCAGTGCTCACGGGGGGGGAAGCACAGATACGCAGTATTTT
>14|.|few|TRBJ2-1|TRBV2
CASSEEQAYNEQFF
TGTGCCAGCAGTGAAGAACAGGCGTACAATGAGCAGTTCTTC
>15|.|few|TRBJ2-5|TRBV5-6
CASSLWGRGGGTQYF
TGTGCCAGCAGCTTGTGGGGACGGGGAGGAGGGACCCAGTACTTC
>13|.|.|TRBJ2-1|TRBV4-3
CASSHTTGDEQFF
TGCGCCAGCAGCCACACCACGGGGGATGAGCAGTTCTTC
>15|TRBD2|few|TRBJ2-1|TRBV20-1
CSARVQPGGRNEQFF
TGCAGTGCTAGAGTTCAACCGGGAGGTCGCAATGAGCAGTTCTTC
>14|TRBD1|few|TRBJ2-7|TRBV5-1
CASSLVQGAGEQYF
TGCGCCAGCAGCTTGGTGCAGGGGGCGGGTGAGCAGTACTTC
>17|TRBD1|.|TRBJ2-3|TRBV3-1
CASSLTLAGQGTNTQYF
TGTGCCAGCAGCCTCACCCTTGCGGGACAGGGGACGAATACGCAGTATTTT
>15|.|.|TRBJ2-2|TRBV10-3
CAIRTDEGIAGELFF
TGTGCCATCCGTACCGACGAGGGAATCGCCGGGGAGCTGTTTTTT
>17|TRBD2|few|TRBJ2-7|TRBV6-1
CASSAPGLAGGIYEQYF
TGTGCCAGCAGTGCGCCGGGACTAGCGGGAGGGATCTACGAGCAGTACTTC
>16|.|few|TRBJ2-3|TRBV4-2
CASSQAAGGDTDTQYF
TGTGCCAGCAGCCAAGCCGCTGGCGGAGACACAGATACGCAGTATTTT
>13|.|.|TRBJ1-1|TRBV15
CATSRWENTEAFF
TGTGCCACCAGTCGGTGGGAGAACACTGAAGCTTTCTTT
>13|.|many|TRBJ2-6|TRBV6-6
CASFRSGANVLTF
TGTGCCAGCTTCCGGTCTGGGGCCAACGTCCTGACTTTC
>15|.|.|TRBJ1-2|TRBV5-6
CASSLVGPGYYGYTF
TGTGCCAGCAGCTTGGTTGGGCCGGGTTACTATGGCTACACCTTC
>13|.|.|TRBJ1-5|TRBV7-2
CASSFYSNQPQHF
TGTGCCAGCAGCTTTTACAGCAATCAGCCCCAGCATTTT
>15|.|many|TRBJ2-7|TRBV7-9
CASSPRWQGSYEQYF
TGTGCCAGCAGCCCTAGGTGGCAGGGCTCCTACGAGCAGTACTTC
>15|TRBD2|.|TRBJ2-3|TRBV7-8
CASSPSGGFTDTQYF
TGTGCCAGCAGCCCTAGCGGGGGATTCACAGATACGCAGTATTTT
>16|TRBD2|few|TRBJ2-1|TRBV5-1
CASSWTSDPGGNEQFF
TGCGCCAGCAGCTGGACTAGCGACCCCGGAGGAAATGAGCAGTTCTTC
>13|.|many|TRBJ1-2|TRBV2
CASSDGGLYGYTF
TGTGCCAGCAGTGACGGGGGCCTCTATGGCTACACCTTC
>14|.|few|TRBJ2-3|TRBV18
CASSPTGRSDTQYF
TGTGCCAGCTCACCGACAGGGAGGTCAGATACGCAGTATTTT